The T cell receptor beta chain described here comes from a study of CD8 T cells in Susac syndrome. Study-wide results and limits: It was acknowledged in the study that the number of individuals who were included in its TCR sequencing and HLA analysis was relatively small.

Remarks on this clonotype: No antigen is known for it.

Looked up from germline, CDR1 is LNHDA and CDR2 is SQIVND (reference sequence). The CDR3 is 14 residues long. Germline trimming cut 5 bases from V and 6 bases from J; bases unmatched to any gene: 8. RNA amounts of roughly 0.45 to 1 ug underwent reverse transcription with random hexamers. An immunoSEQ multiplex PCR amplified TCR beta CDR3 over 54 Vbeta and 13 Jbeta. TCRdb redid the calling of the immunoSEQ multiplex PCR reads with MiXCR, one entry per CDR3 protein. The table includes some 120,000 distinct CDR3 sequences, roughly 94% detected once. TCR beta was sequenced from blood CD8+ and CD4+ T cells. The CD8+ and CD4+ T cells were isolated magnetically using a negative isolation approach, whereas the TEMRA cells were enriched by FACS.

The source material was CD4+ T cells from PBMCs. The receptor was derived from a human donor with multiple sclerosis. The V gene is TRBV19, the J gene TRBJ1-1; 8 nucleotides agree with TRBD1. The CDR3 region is CASSLMDRVPEAFF. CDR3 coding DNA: TGTGCCAGTAGTCTTATGGACAGGGTACCTGAAGCTTTCTTT.